This T cell receptor beta chain was observed in a study of blood T cell repertoires in COVID-19. Study in general: Sources were T cells, B-cell-depleted T cells, or PBMCs; the material itself was cDNA or gDNA.

Profiled with immunoSEQ multiplex PCR; TCRdb holds only in-frame clones, not every one. The sample shows 100,000 to 150,000 clones, around 74% of them seen only once. The length of the CDR3 is 15 residues. The sequence was obtained from a man in his 60s with acute or convalescent COVID-19. The sample comprised peripheral blood. This rearrangement joins TRBV21-1 to TRBJ2-7; TRBD1, the table's D call, lacks a check against the DNA. TRBV21-1 is deemed a pseudogene. CDR3 sequence (DNA): TGTGCCAGCAGCGGACGACAGGGTAGCGCCTACGAGCAGTACTTC. This encodes CASSGRQGSAYEQYF.